This T cell receptor beta chain derives from a study of T cells after yellow fever vaccination. Notes on the study in general: FACS-sorted repertoires could contain abundant clonotypes contaminating from the bulk population.

V lost 0 bases to trimming and J lost 0 bases, with 12 bases between them. CDR3 length: 17 amino acids. The germline V gene has CDR1 MGHRA and CDR2 YSYEKL. 5'RACE template switching produced TCR cDNA carrying a universal primer site and UMIs. MiXCR, applied by TCRdb to the 5' RACE reads, yields one record per CDR3 protein. Of more than 75,000 distinct CDR3 sequences in the sample, about 8.4% were seen once. The chain employs TRBV4-1 and TRBJ1-5; D unclear. Sequenced material: CD8+ T cells not binding an NS4B(214-222) dextramer, sorted from PBMCs, taken around 16 days after the first yellow fever vaccination. The sequence derives from a young man who received the YFV17D yellow fever vaccine. The CDR3 loop reads CASSQDGSGHSNQPQHF. The CDR3 coding sequence is TGCGCCAGCAGCCAAGATGGTTCAGGTCATAGCAATCAGCCCCAGCATTTT.